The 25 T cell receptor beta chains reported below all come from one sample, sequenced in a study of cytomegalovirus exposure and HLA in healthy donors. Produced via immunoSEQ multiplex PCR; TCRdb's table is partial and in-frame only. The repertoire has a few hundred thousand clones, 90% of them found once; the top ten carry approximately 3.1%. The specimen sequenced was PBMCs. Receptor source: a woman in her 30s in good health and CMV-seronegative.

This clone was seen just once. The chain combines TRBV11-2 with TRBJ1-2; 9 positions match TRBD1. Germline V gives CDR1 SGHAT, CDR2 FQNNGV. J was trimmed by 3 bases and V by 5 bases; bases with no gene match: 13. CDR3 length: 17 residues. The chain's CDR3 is CASSPTFGDRVDYGYTF. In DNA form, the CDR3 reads TGTGCCAGCAGCCCGACCTTCGGGGACAGGGTTGACTATGGCTACACCTTC.

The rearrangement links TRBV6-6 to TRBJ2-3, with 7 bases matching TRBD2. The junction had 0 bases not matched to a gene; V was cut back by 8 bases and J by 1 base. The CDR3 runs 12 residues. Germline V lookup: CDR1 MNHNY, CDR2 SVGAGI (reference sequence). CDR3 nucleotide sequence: TGTGCCAGCGGGGGGGGCACAGATACGCAGTATTTT. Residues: CASGGGTDTQYF.

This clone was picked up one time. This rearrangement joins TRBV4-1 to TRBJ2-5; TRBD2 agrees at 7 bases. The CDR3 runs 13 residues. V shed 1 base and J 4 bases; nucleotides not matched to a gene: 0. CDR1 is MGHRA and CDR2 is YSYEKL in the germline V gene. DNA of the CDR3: TGCGCCAGCAGCCAAGGCGGGAGAGAGACCCAGTACTTC. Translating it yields CASSQGGRETQYF.

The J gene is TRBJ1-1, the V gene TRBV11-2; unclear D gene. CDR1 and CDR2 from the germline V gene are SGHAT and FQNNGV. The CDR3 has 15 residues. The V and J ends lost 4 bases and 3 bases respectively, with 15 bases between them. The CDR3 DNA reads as TGTGCCAGCAGCTATAAGCTCGGGTGGGACACTGAAGCTTTCTTT. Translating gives CASSYKLGWDTEAFF.

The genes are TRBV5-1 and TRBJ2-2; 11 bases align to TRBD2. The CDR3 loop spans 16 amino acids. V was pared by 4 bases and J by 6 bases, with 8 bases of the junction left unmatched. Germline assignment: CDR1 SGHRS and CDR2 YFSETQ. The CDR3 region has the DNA TGCGCCAGCAGCATACCTCTAGCGGGGGGTGCCGGGGAGCTGTTTTTT. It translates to CASSIPLAGGAGELFF.

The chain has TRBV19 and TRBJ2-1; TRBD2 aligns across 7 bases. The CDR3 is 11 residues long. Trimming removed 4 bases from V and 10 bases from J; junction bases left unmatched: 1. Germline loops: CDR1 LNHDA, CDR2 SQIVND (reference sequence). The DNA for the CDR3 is TGTGCCAGTAGTACGGGACTAGAGCAGTTCTTC. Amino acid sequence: CASSTGLEQFF. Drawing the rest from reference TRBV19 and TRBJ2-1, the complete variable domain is DGGITQSPKYLFRKEGQNVTLSCEQNLNHDAMYWYRQDPGQGLRLIYYSQIVNDFQKGDIAEGYSVSREKKESFPLTVTSAQKNPTAFYLCASSTGLEQFFGPGTRLTVL.

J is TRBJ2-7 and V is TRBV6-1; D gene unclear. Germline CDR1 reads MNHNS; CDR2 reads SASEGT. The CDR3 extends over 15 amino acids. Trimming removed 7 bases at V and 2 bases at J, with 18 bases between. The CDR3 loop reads CASKRPGSLTYEQYF. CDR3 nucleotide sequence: TGTGCCAGCAAACGACCGGGTTCCCTTACCTACGAGCAGTACTTC.

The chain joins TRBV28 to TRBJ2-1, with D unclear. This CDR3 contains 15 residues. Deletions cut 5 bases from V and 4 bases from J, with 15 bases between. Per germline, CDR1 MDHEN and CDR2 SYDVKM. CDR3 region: CASSGQLAAYNEQFF. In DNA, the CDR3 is TGTGCCAGCAGTGGTCAATTAGCAGCTTACAATGAGCAGTTCTTC.

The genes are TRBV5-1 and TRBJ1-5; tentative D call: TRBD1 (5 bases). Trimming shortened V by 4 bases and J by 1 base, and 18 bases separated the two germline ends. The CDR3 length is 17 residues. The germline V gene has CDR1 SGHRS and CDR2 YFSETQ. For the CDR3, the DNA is TGCGCCAGCAGCCCCCGCAGGGAGCCCGGGAGCAATCAGCCCCAGCATTTT. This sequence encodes CASSPRREPGSNQPQHF.

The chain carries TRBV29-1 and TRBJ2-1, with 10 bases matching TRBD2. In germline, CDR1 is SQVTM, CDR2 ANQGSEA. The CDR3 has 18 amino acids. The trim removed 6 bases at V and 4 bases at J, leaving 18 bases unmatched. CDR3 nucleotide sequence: TGCAGCGTCGACGTCCGAGGGCTAGCGGGAGCGGTGTACAATGAGCAGTTCTTC. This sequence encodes CSVDVRGLAGAVYNEQFF.

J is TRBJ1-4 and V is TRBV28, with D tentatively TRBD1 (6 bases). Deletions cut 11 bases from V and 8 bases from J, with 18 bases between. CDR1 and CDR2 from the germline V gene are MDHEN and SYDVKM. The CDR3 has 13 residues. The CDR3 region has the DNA TGTGCCGTCCGGGGGGCCGGGTGGGAAAAACTGTTTTTT. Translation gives CAVRGAGWEKLFF.

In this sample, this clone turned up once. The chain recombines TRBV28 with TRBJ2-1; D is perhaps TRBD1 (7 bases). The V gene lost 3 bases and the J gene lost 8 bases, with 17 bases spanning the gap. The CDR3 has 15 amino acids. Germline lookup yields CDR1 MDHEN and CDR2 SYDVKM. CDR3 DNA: TGTGCCAGCAGTTTCCTGACAGGGAGGAGGGATGAGCAGTTCTTC. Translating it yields CASSFLTGRRDEQFF.

CDR3 region: CASSQGGDEQFF. DNA of the CDR3: TGTGCCAGCAGCCAAGGGGGAGATGAGCAGTTCTTC. The genes are TRBV9 and TRBJ2-1; weak D call: TRBD1 (6 bases). V was pared by 4 bases and J by 8 bases, with 10 bases between. The CDR3 spans 12 residues. From germline, CDR1 is SGDLS and CDR2 YYNGEE.

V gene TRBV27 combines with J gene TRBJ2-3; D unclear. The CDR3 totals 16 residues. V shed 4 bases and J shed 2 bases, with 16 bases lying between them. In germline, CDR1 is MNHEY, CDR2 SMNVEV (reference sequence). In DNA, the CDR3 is TGTGCCAGCAGTTCCCCTGTGCGGAGCCCCACAGATACGCAGTATTTT. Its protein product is CASSSPVRSPTDTQYF.

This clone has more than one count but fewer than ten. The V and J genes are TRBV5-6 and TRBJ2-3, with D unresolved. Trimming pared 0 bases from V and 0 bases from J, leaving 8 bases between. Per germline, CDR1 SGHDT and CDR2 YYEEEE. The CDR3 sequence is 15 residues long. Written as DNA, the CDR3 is TGTGCCAGCAGCTTGGGACTTACTAGCACAGATACGCAGTATTTT. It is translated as CASSLGLTSTDTQYF.

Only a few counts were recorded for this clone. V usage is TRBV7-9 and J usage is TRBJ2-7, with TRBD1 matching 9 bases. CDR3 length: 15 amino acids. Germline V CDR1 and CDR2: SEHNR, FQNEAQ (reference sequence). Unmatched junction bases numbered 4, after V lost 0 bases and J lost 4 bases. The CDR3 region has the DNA TGTGCCAGCAGCTTAGCCCTGGACAGGGGTTACGAGCAGTACTTC. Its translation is CASSLALDRGYEQYF.

The CDR3 spells CASSWTSNQPQHF. CDR3 nucleotides: TGTGCCAGCAGCTGGACAAGCAATCAGCCCCAGCATTTT. The chain uses TRBV28 and TRBJ1-5; perhaps TRBD1 as D (5 bases). The CDR3 has 13 amino acids. Germline assignment: CDR1 MDHEN and CDR2 SYDVKM. V lost 6 bases and J lost 1, with 7 bases in between.

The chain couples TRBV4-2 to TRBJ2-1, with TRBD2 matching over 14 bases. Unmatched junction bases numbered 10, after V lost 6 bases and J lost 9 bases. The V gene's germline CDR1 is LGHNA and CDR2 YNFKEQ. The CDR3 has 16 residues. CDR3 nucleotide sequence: TGTGCCAGCAGGTCGGGACTAGCGGGGGCCCAGAGTGAGCAGTTCTTC. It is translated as CASRSGLAGAQSEQFF.

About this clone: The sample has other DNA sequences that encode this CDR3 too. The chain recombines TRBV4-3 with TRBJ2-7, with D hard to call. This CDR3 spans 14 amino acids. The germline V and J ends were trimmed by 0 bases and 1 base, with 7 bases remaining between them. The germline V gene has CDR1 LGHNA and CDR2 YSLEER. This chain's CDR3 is CASSQERGSYEQYF. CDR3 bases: TGCGCCAGCAGCCAAGAGAGAGGATCCTACGAGCAGTACTTC.

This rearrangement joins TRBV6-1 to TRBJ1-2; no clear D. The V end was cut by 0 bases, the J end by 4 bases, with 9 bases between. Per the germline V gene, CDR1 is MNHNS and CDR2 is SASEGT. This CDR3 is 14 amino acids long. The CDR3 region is CASSEAGSPYGYTF. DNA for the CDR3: TGTGCCAGCAGTGAAGCCGGCAGTCCCTATGGCTACACCTTC.

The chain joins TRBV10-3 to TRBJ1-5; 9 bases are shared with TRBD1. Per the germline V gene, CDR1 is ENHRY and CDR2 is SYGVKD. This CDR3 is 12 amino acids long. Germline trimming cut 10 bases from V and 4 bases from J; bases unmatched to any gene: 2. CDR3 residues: CASGQGNQPQHF. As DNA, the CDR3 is TGTGCCAGCGGACAGGGGAATCAGCCCCAGCATTTT.

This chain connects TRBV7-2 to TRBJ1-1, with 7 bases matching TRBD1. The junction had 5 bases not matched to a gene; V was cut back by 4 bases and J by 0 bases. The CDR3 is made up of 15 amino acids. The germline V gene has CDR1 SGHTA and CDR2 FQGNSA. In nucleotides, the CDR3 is TGTGCCAGCAGCTCCCAGGGGGTAATGAACACTGAAGCTTTCTTT. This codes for CASSSQGVMNTEAFF. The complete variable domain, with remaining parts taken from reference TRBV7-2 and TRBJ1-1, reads GAGVSQSPSNKVTEKGKDVELRCDPISGHTALYWYRQSLGQGLEFLIYFQGNSAPDKSGLPSDRFSAERTGGSVSTLTIQRTQQEDSAVYLCASSSQGVMNTEAFFGQGTRLTVV.

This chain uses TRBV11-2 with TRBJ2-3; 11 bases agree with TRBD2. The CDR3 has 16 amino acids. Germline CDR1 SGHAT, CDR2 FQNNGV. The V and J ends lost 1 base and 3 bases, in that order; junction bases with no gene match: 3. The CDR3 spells CASSLGVAGGTDTQYF. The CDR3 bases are TGTGCCAGCAGCTTAGGGGTAGCGGGAGGGACAGATACGCAGTATTTT. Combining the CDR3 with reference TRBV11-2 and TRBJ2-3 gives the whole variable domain EAGVAQSPRYKIIEKRQSVAFWCNPISGHATLYWYQQILGQGPKLLIQFQNNGVVDDSQLPKDRFSAERLKGVDSTLKIQPAKLEDSAVYLCASSLGVAGGTDTQYFGPGTRLTVL.

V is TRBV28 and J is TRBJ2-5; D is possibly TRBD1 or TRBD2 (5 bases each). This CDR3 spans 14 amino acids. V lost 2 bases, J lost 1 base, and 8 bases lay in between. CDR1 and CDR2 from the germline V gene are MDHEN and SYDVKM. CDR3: CASSLPGPQETQYF. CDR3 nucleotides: TGTGCCAGCAGTTTACCGGGACCCCAAGAGACCCAGTACTTC.

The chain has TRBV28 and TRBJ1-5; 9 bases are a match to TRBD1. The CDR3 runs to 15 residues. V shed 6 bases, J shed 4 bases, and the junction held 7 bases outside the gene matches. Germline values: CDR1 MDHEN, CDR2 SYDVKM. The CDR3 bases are TGTGCCAGCAGCCGTAGACAGGGGGGTAATCAGCCCCAGCATTTT. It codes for CASSRRQGGNQPQHF.